Following are 6 T cell receptor beta chains from one sample sequenced in a study of T cell repertoires in cytomegalovirus infection. TCRdb passed the reads through MiXCR, listing each CDR3 protein once. The table lists roughly 990,000 distinct CDR3 sequences, 25% to 40% of them singletons. For these receptors, no antigen is known. The specimen was cultured CD8+ T cells from PBMCs, collected from culture after CMV antigen stimulation. These TCRs come from a human donor in good health (CMV status not recorded). Some clones in this sample may be carry-over from other donors' samples.

On this clonotype itself: The junction departs from germline at one end; a sequencing error may be responsible. The chain links TRBV7-4 to TRBJ2-2; perhaps TRBD1 as D (6 bases). There are 16 residues in the CDR3. Germline-derived CDR1 and CDR2 are SGHVT and SQSDAQ. The CDR3, as DNA: TGTGTCAGCAGGCCACCGGGACAAGCGAACACCGGGGAGCTGTTTTTT. It yields the protein CVSRPPGQANTGELFF.

The genes are TRBV5-4 and TRBJ1-1; TRBD1 matches 10 bases. CDR3 length: 16 residues. CDR1 and CDR2 from the germline V gene are SGHNT and YYREEE (reference sequence). After removal of 0 bases from V and 0 bases from J, the junction contained 2 bases not matched to a gene. The CDR3 spells CASSLAGTGVNTEAFF. DNA for the CDR3: TGTGCCAGCAGCTTGGCTGGGACAGGGGTGAACACTGAAGCTTTCTTT.

V and J are TRBV14 and TRBJ2-3, with 8 nucleotides matching TRBD2. V lost 6 bases to trimming and J lost 3 bases; unmatched junction nucleotides: 11. Germline V lookup: CDR1 SGHDN, CDR2 FVKESK. The CDR3 contains 16 residues. The CDR3 DNA sequence: TGTGCCAGCAGTCACAGGACTAGCTTAAGTACAGATACGCAGTATTTT. This encodes CASSHRTSLSTDTQYF.

This clonotype was observed a handful of times. The V call is TRBV6-1, the J call TRBJ2-7; the D is unclear. Germline CDR1 is MNHNS and CDR2 is SASEGT. The CDR3 spans 13 residues. V gave up 1 base and J gave up 4 bases, with 8 bases separating them. The CDR3 bases are TGTGCCAGCAGTGAAGGTGTGCGTTACGAGCAGTACTTC. This gives the protein CASSEGVRYEQYF.

The J gene is TRBJ1-1, the V gene TRBV7-9; D ambiguous. The CDR3 has 12 residues. Trimming took off 5 bases at V and 10 bases at J, with 14 bases between the two ends. Per germline, CDR1 SEHNR and CDR2 FQNEAQ (reference sequence). The CDR3 spells CASSPQVFGAFF. The CDR3 coding sequence is TGTGCCAGCAGCCCTCAGGTTTTTGGAGCTTTCTTT.

This clonotype came up many times. The chain couples TRBV7-6 to TRBJ2-1, with 11 bases lining up with TRBD2. The CDR3 contains 15 residues. V dropped 3 bases and J dropped 7; count of bases not matched to a gene: 5. Germline V gene sequence: CDR1 SGHVS, CDR2 FNYEAQ. This CDR3 is CASSLGLAGGNEQFF. In DNA form, the CDR3 reads TGTGCCAGCAGCTTGGGGCTAGCGGGGGGAAATGAGCAGTTCTTC.